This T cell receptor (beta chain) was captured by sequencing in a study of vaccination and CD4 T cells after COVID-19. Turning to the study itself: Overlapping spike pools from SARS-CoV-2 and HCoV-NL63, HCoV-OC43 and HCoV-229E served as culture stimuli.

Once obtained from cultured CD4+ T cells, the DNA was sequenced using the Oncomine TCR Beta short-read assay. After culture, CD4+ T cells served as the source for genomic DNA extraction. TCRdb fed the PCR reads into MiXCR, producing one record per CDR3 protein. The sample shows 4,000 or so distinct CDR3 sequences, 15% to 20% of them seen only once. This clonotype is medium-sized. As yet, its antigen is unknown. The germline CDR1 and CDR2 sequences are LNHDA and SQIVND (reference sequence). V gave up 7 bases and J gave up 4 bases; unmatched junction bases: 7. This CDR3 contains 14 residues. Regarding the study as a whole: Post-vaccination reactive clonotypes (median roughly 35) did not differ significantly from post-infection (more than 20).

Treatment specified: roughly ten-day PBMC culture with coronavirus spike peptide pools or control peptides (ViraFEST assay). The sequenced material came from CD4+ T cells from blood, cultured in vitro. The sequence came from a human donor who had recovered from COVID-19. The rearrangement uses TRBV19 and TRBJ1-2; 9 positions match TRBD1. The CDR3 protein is CASTPDRGVYGYTF. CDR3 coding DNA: TGTGCCAGTACCCCGGACAGGGGCGTCTATGGCTACACCTTC.